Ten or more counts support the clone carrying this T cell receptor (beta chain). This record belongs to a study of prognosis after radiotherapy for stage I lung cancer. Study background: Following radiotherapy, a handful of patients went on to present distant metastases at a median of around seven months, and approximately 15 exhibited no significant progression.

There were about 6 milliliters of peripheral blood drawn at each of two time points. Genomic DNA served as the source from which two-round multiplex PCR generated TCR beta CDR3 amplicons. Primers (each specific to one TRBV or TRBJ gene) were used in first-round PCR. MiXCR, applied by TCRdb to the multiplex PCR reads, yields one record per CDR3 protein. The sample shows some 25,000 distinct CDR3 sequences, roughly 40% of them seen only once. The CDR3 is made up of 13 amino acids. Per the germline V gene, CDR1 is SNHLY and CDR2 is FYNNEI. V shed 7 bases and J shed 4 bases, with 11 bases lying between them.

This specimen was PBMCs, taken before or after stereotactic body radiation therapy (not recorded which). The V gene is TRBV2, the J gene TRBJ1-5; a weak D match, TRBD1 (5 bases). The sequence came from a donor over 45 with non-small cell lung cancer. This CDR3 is CASKGDQNQPQHF. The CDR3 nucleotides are TGTGCCAGCAAAGGGGACCAGAATCAGCCCCAGCATTTT. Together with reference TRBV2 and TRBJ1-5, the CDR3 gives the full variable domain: EPEVTQTPSHQVTQMGQEVILRCVPISNHLYFYWYRQILGQKVEFLVSFYNNEISEKSEIFDDQFSVERPDGSNFTLKIRSTKLEDSAMYFCASKGDQNQPQHFGDGTRLSIL.